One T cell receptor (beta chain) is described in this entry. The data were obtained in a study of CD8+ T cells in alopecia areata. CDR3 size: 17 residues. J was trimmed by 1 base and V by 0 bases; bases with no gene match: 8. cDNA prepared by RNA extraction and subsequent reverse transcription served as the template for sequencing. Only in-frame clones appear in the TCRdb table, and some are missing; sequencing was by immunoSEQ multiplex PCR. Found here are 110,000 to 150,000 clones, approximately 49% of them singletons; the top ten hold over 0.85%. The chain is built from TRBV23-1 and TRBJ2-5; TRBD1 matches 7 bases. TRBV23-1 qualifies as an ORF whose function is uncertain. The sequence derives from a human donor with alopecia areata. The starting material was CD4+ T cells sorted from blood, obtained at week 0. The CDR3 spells CASSQSRGGRGQETQYF. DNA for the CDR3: TGCGCCAGCAGTCAATCGCGAGGGGGCCGGGGCCAAGAGACCCAGTACTTC.